The clone carrying this T cell receptor (beta chain) was observed at least ten times. Its antigen is as yet unknown. Next came a second PCR, run for about 6 to 12 cycles, which used a sample-barcoded 5' primer along with a J-beta primer mix. TCRdb passed the 5' RACE reads through MiXCR, listing each CDR3 protein once. The sample yields over a million distinct CDR3 sequences, about 40% seen once. The individuals who served as donors were healthy Caucasians living in Russia, aged roughly 6 to 100. The sample comes from a study of blood T cells in healthy people across ages. Study results and limitations: With unsorted PBMCs, a conclusive comparison of naive versus antigen-experienced cells was not possible. Changes seen in expanded clonotypes were possibly confounded by donor CMV status left unknown. Measured against age, TCR beta diversity per million T cells decreased in a roughly linear manner.

The CDR3 loop spans 13 amino acids. Trimming stripped 4 bases from V and 2 bases from J, with 12 bases between. CDR1 is SQVTM and CDR2 is ANQGSEA in the germline V gene. The sample consisted of blood. The sequence derives from a woman aged 18-29 years in good health. The V call is TRBV29-1, the J call TRBJ2-7, with D maybe TRBD1 (5 bases). CDR3 loop: CSVGAGYTYEQYF. The CDR3 nucleotides are TGCAGCGTTGGGGCAGGGTACACCTACGAGCAGTACTTC.